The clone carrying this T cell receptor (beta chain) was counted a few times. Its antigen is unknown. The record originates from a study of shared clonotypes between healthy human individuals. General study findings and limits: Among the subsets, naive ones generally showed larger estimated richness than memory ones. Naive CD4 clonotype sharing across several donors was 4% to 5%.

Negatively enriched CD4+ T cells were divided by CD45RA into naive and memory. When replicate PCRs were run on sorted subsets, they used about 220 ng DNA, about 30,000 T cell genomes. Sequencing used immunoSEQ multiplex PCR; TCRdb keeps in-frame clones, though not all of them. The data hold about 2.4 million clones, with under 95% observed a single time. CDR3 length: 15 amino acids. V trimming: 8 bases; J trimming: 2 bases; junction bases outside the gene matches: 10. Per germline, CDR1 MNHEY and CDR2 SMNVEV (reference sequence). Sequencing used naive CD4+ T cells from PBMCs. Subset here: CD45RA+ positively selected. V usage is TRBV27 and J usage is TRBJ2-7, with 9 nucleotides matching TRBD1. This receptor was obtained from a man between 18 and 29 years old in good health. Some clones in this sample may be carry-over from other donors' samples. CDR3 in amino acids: CASCVEDRGTYEQYF. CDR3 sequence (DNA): TGTGCCAGCTGCGTCGAGGACAGGGGCACCTACGAGCAGTACTTC.